The 21 T cell receptor beta chains below all came from one sample that was sequenced in a study of T-cell reconstitution after alpha-beta-depleted transplantation in children. Preparation of the TCRbeta library was carried out with unique molecular identifiers. TCRdb called the PCR reads again in MiXCR, with one record for every CDR3 protein. The table lists around 450,000 distinct CDR3 sequences, 10% to 13% of them singletons. Here the sequenced sample was PBMCs, taken before TCRalphabeta/CD19-depleted stem cell transplant. These receptor sequences come from a child aged 2-15 years with inherited bone marrow failure, due to receive a stem cell transplant.

This clonotype showed up many times. J is TRBJ1-1 and V is TRBV28; 7 positions agree with TRBD1. V lost 6 bases, J lost 3 bases, and 4 bases stayed unmatched. CDR1 MDHEN and CDR2 SYDVKM come from the germline V gene. The CDR3 is 13 amino acids. This chain's CDR3 is CASRGQVYTEAFF. Written as DNA, the CDR3 is TGTGCCAGCAGAGGACAGGTTTACACTGAAGCTTTCTTT.

This clonotype was counted at least ten times. The chain uses TRBV29-1 and TRBJ2-1, with D unclear. The CDR3 loop spans 12 amino acids. Trimming removed 5 bases from V and 2 bases from J, with 7 bases in between. Germline V gene sequence: CDR1 SQVTM, CDR2 ANQGSEA. Here the CDR3 DNA reads TGCAGCGTTCAGAAGACCTACAATGAGCAGTTCTTC. Protein sequence: CSVQKTYNEQFF.

This clonotype was seen repeatedly, ten times or more. The chain couples TRBV12-3 or TRBV12-4 to TRBJ1-1, with D possibly being TRBD1 (6 bases). With 5 bases removed from V and 3 bases from J, the gap between germline ends came to 16 bases. This CDR3 is built from 15 residues. CDR3 bases: TGTGCCAGCAGTCAACAGGGAGTACGGGACACTGAAGCTTTCTTT. It codes for CASSQQGVRDTEAFF.

In its sample, this clonotype was seen many times. The chain uses TRBV27 and TRBJ2-7; 11 bases are a match to TRBD2. Looked up from germline, CDR1 is MNHEY and CDR2 is SMNVEV (reference sequence). The CDR3 is 15 residues long. V lost 8 bases and J lost 5; bases outside the gene matches: 11. The CDR3 bases are TGTGCCAGCTCCCTTCAACTAGCGGGAGTCAACGAGCAGTACTTC. Translating it yields CASSLQLAGVNEQYF.

The V call is TRBV12-3 or TRBV12-4, the J call TRBJ1-1; D may be TRBD1 (5 bases). The CDR3 consists of 14 residues. Deletions cut 3 bases from V and 1 base from J, with 9 bases between. The CDR3 bases are TGTGCCAGCAGTTTCTCCCAGGGGAACACTGAAGCTTTCTTT. It codes for CASSFSQGNTEAFF.

This clonotype was picked up many times. The chain uses TRBV20-1 and TRBJ2-1, with D uncertain. Germline V gene sequence: CDR1 DFQATT, CDR2 SNEGSKA (reference sequence). The V and J ends lost 2 bases and 3 bases respectively, with 8 bases between them. This CDR3 region has 13 residues. The CDR3 is CSARKLDYNEQFF. As DNA, the CDR3 is TGCAGTGCTAGAAAACTCGACTACAATGAGCAGTTCTTC.

The chain uses TRBV11-1 and TRBJ2-7; possible D gene TRBD2, 5 bases. This CDR3 has 13 residues. Trimming pared 3 bases from V and 5 bases from J, leaving 11 bases between. The germline V gene has CDR1 SGHAT and CDR2 FQDESV (reference sequence). Here the CDR3 DNA reads TGTGCCAGCAGCTTTCCGGGAACCCACGAGCAGTACTTC. Residues: CASSFPGTHEQYF.

The table lists this clonotype with a few counts. The chain combines TRBV28 with TRBJ2-3, with D perhaps matching TRBD1 (6 bases). CDR1 is MDHEN, CDR2 SYDVKM, per germline. Trimming stripped 2 bases from V and 3 bases from J, with 15 bases between. The CDR3 loop spans 16 amino acids. The CDR3: CASSLGQGLSTDTQYF. CDR3 DNA sequence: TGTGCCAGCAGTTTAGGGCAGGGGTTGTCGACAGATACGCAGTATTTT.

This clonotype was seen more than once but under ten times. The CDR3 DNA reads as TGTGCCACCAGCAGAGATATCGTTCCCTCCTACGAGCAGTACTTC. Amino acids: CATSRDIVPSYEQYF. The chain combines TRBV15 with TRBJ2-7; D is unresolved. Trimming took 0 bases from V and 0 from J, leaving 9 bases between them. Germline CDR1 is LNHNV and CDR2 is YYDKDF (reference sequence). This CDR3 is built from 15 residues. The entire variable domain, with the rest obtained from reference TRBV15 and TRBJ2-7, is as follows: DAMVIQNPRYQVTQFGKPVTLSCSQTLNHNVMYWYQQKSSQAPKLLFHYYDKDFNNEADTPDNFQSRRPNTSFCFLDIRSPGLGDTAMYLCATSRDIVPSYEQYFGPGTRLTVT.

The CDR3 loop is CSATGTGWDTEAFF. CDR3 nucleotides: TGCAGTGCTACCGGGACAGGGTGGGACACTGAAGCTTTCTTT. This sequence joins TRBV20-1 and TRBJ1-1, with 9 bases that match TRBD1. In germline, CDR1 is DFQATT, CDR2 SNEGSKA (reference sequence). V gave up 4 bases and J gave up 3 bases; unmatched junction bases: 6. CDR3 length: 14 amino acids.

In its sample, this clonotype was seen many times. This rearrangement joins TRBV20-1 to TRBJ2-1; 12 bases fit TRBD2. Losses at the gene ends were 1 base for V and 8 bases for J; bases not matched to a gene: 12. The CDR3 has 17 amino acids. Germline CDR1 reads DFQATT; CDR2 reads SNEGSKA (reference sequence). The CDR3 region is CSARAYSTSGRSHEQFF. The CDR3 region has the DNA TGCAGTGCTAGAGCCTACTCGACTAGCGGGAGAAGCCATGAGCAGTTCTTC.

The chain is built from TRBV20-1 and TRBJ1-5; 7 bases agree with TRBD1. The CDR3 runs 14 residues. The germline gives CDR1 DFQATT, CDR2 SNEGSKA (reference sequence). J gave up 2 bases and V 6 bases, and 7 bases lay outside the gene matches. CDR3 nucleotide sequence: TGCAGTGCCACGACAGGGAGAGGCAATCAGCCCCAGCATTTT. This gives the protein CSATTGRGNQPQHF.

This chain connects TRBV21-1 to TRBJ2-5; TRBD1 is the table's D call, not checked against the DNA. TRBV21-1 is listed as a pseudogene. This CDR3 has 15 amino acids. CDR3 bases: TGTGCCAGCAGCCCCAGGACAGATGCCCTAGAGACCCAGTACTTC. Encoded protein: CASSPRTDALETQYF.

Concerning this clonotype itself: With a much larger clone just one base away, this may be a read error. The V and J genes are TRBV27 and TRBJ2-7; D is possibly TRBD1 or TRBD2 (5 bases each). V gave up 5 bases and J gave up 4 bases, with 15 bases separating them. The CDR3 length is 14 residues. Germline V gives CDR1 MNHEY, CDR2 SMNVEV (reference sequence). DNA of the CDR3: TGTGCCAGCAGTACCCGAGGGGCTTCTTACGAGCAGTACTTC. Residues: CASSTRGASYEQYF.

This clonotype appeared a few times. The chain employs TRBV6-5 and TRBJ2-7, with unresolved D. This CDR3 comprises 12 residues. V lost 2 bases to trimming and J lost 12 bases, with 14 bases between them. Per germline, CDR1 MNHEY and CDR2 SVGAGI. CDR3 sequence: CASSYPNFHTYF. In DNA form, the CDR3 reads TGTGCCAGCAGTTACCCTAACTTTCATACGTACTTC.

This clonotype was counted at least ten times. The chain couples TRBV20-1 to TRBJ2-1; D is uncertain. Per germline, CDR1 DFQATT and CDR2 SNEGSKA (reference sequence). Trimming pared 3 bases from V and 1 base from J, leaving 7 bases between. The CDR3 contains 13 residues. The CDR3 loop is CSARAESYNEQFF. CDR3 DNA sequence: TGCAGTGCTAGGGCGGAATCCTACAATGAGCAGTTCTTC.

Only a few counts were recorded for this clonotype. The V call is TRBV5-1, the J call TRBJ2-1; 13 bases fit TRBD2. Per germline, CDR1 SGHRS and CDR2 YFSETQ. This CDR3 spans 19 amino acids. The trim removed 3 bases at V and 2 bases at J, leaving 11 bases unmatched. CDR3 protein: CASSSPGLAGLGPYNEQFF. The CDR3 DNA sequence: TGCGCCAGCAGCTCGCCGGGACTAGCGGGATTAGGACCCTACAATGAGCAGTTCTTC. Combining the CDR3 with reference TRBV5-1 and TRBJ2-1 gives the whole variable domain KAGVTQTPRYLIKTRGQQVTLSCSPISGHRSVSWYQQTPGQGLQFLFEYFSETQRNKGNFPGRFSGRQFSNSRSEMNVSTLELGDSALYLCASSSPGLAGLGPYNEQFFGPGTRLTVL.

This CDR3 is CASSTGGGTVGDYGYTF. CDR3 in DNA: TGCGCCAGCAGCACCGGTGGCGGGACCGTAGGGGACTATGGCTACACCTTC. The chain uses TRBV5-1 and TRBJ1-2, with D tentatively TRBD1 (5 bases). Per the germline V gene, CDR1 is SGHRS and CDR2 is YFSETQ. The V end lost 4 bases, the J end lost 3 bases, and 22 bases lay between the germline ends. The CDR3 has 17 amino acids.

This clonotype came up many times. The V and J genes are TRBV7-2 and TRBJ2-5; 11 nucleotides line up with TRBD2. The V and J ends lost 5 bases and 6 bases, in that order; junction bases with no gene match: 11. Germline V lookup: CDR1 SGHTA, CDR2 FQGNSA. CDR3 length equals 16 residues. CDR3 sequence reads: CASSRLLAGEGKTQYF. CDR3 coding DNA: TGTGCCAGCAGCCGCTTACTAGCGGGAGAAGGGAAGACCCAGTACTTC. Filled out from reference TRBV7-2 and TRBJ2-5, the complete variable domain reads GAGVSQSPSNKVTEKGKDVELRCDPISGHTALYWYRQSLGQGLEFLIYFQGNSAPDKSGLPSDRFSAERTGGSVSTLTIQRTQQEDSAVYLCASSRLLAGEGKTQYFGPGTRLLVL.

This clonotype was found many times. The chain carries TRBV20-1 and TRBJ2-1; TRBD2 matches 11 bases. J lost 7 bases, V lost 2 bases, and 4 bases had no gene match. This CDR3 region has 14 residues. Germline V CDR1 and CDR2: DFQATT, SNEGSKA (reference sequence). CDR3 loop: CSARLAGGWNEQFF. For the CDR3, the DNA is TGCAGTGCTAGACTAGCGGGAGGTTGGAATGAGCAGTTCTTC.

The sample holds many counts of this clonotype. V gene TRBV9 combines with J gene TRBJ2-5, with D possibly called TRBD1 or TRBD2 (5 bases each). The CDR3 totals 15 residues. The germline V gene encodes CDR1 SGDLS and CDR2 YYNGEE. With 0 bases removed from V and 1 base from J, the gap between germline ends came to 10 bases. CDR3 amino acids: CASSVAGTRQETQYF. In DNA, the CDR3 is TGTGCCAGCAGCGTAGCCGGGACCCGCCAAGAGACCCAGTACTTC.